The present entry profiles one T cell receptor (beta chain) with its context. Its antigen is undetermined. Some clones are missing from TCRdb's copy, which holds only in-frame ones; the method was immunoSEQ multiplex PCR. The table records roughly 18,000 clones, less than 75% of them present only once. The entry originates in a study of somatic mutations in cytotoxic T cells in rheumatoid arthritis. Study-level results: A finding that went unadjusted for multiple comparisons was the slight underrepresentation of TRBV07 in rheumatoid arthritis patients.

Germline lookup yields CDR1 GTSNPN and CDR2 SVGIG (reference sequence). The CDR3 is 13 residues long. The V end was cut by 3 bases, the J end by 1 base, with 9 bases between. Each population, CD4+ and CD8+ cells, was isolated by positive magnetic bead selection and checked for purity by flow cytometry. This TCR was sampled from a woman aged 55 to 70 in good health. Sequenced: CD8+ T cells sorted from blood. The chain has TRBV30 and TRBJ1-1; no clear D. The chain's CDR3 is CAWRPLENTEAFF. The DNA of the CDR3 is TGTGCCTGGAGACCTTTGGAGAACACTGAAGCTTTCTTT.